The 3 T cell receptor beta chains presented below share a single source sample, sequenced in a study of shared clonotypes between healthy human individuals. Naivety among CD8 cells was defined by CD45RO negativity and positive CCR7 selection, thereby excluding terminally differentiated effector memory CD45RA+ cells. Assay used: immunoSEQ multiplex PCR; TCRdb lists only in-frame clones, some missing. The repertoire holds about 2,200,000 clones, with just over 90% as singletons. Sequencing was carried out using naive CD8+ T cells from PBMCs. These receptors came from a man younger than 35 in good health. Some clones in this sample may be carry-over from other donors' samples.

J is TRBJ2-7 and V is TRBV2, with TRBD2 matching 9 bases. V shed 1 base, J shed 4 bases, and the junction held 5 bases outside the gene matches. The CDR3 extends over 15 amino acids. CDR1 and CDR2 (germline): SNHLY, FYNNEI. The CDR3: CASSEGLAGQYEQYF. In DNA, the CDR3 is TGTGCCAGCAGTGAAGGTCTAGCGGGACAGTACGAGCAGTACTTC.

This clone was found a few times. Other DNA sequences of this sample code for an identical CDR3. The gene calls are TRBV7-9 and TRBJ2-7; a possible D gene is TRBD1 (5 bases). Germline loops: CDR1 SEHNR, CDR2 FQNEAQ (reference sequence). There are 13 residues in the CDR3. V lost 5 bases and J 1 base, leaving 9 bases between the germline ends. As DNA, the CDR3 is TGTGCCAGCAGCCCAGACAGTTCCTACGAGCAGTACTTC. As protein: CASSPDSSYEQYF.

The V gene is TRBV11-2, the J gene TRBJ2-3; D remains ambiguous. The germline gives CDR1 SGHAT, CDR2 FQNNGV. V gave up 2 bases and J gave up 8 bases, with 11 bases separating them. The CDR3 loop spans 13 amino acids. DNA for the CDR3: TGTGCCAGCAGCTTACCCCCCACCGGTACGCAGTATTTT. Residues: CASSLPPTGTQYF.